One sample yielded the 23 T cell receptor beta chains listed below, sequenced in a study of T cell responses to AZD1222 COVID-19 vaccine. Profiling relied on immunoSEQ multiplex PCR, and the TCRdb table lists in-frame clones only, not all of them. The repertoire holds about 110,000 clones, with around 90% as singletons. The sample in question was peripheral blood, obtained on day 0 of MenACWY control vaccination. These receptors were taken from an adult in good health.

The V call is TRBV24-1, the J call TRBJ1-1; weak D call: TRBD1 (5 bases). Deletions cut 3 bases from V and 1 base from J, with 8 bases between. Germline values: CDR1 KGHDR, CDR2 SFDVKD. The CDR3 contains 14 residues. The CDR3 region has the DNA TGTGCCACCAGTGATCCGGGACGGAACACTGAAGCTTTCTTT. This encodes CATSDPGRNTEAFF.

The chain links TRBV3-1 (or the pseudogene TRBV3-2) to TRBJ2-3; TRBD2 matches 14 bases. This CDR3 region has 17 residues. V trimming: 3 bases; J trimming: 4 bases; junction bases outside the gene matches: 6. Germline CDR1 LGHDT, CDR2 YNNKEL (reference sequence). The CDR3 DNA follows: TGTGCCAGCAGCCAGGGGGGACTAGCGGGAGTACCAGATACGCAGTATTTT. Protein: CASSQGGLAGVPDTQYF.

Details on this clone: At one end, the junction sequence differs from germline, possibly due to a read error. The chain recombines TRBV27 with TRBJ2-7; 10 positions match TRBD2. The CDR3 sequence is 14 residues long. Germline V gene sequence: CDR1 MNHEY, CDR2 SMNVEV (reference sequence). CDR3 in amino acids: CATSPGLAFYEQYF. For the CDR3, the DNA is TGTGCCACCAGTCCGGGACTAGCGTTCTACGAGCAGTACTTC.

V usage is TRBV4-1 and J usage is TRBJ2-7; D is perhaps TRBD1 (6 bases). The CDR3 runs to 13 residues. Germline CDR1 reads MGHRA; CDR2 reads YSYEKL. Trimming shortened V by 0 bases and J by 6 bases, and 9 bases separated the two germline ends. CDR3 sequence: CASSQDIQGEQYF. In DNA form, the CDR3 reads TGCGCCAGCAGCCAAGATATACAGGGCGAGCAGTACTTC.

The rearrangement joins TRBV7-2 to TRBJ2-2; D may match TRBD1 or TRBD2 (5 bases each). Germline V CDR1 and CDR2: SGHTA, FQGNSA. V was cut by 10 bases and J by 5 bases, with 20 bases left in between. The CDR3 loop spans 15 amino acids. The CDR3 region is CATRPGRSLTGELFF. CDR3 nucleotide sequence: TGTGCCACCCGACCGGGACGAAGCCTTACCGGGGAGCTGTTTTTT.

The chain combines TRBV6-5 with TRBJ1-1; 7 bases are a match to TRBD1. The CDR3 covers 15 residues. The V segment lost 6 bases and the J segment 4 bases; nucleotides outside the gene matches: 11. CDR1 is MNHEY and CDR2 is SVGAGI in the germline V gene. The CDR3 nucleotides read TGTGCCAGCAGGGGGACAGCGACAGGTCCCACTGAAGCTTTCTTT. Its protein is CASRGTATGPTEAFF.

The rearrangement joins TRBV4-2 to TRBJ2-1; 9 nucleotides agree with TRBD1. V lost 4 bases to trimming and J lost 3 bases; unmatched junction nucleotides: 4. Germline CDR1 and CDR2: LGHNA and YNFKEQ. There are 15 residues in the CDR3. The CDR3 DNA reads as TGTGCCAGCAGCCGATCGGGACAGGGCTACAATGAGCAGTTCTTC. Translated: CASSRSGQGYNEQFF.

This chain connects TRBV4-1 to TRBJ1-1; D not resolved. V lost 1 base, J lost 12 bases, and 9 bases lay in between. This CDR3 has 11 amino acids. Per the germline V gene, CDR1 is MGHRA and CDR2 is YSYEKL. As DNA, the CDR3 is TGCGCCAGCAGCCAAGTTTCGATGACTTTCTTT. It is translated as CASSQVSMTFF.

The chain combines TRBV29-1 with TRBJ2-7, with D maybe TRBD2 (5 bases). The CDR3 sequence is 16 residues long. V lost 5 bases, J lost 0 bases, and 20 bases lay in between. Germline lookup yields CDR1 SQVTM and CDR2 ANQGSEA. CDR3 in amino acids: CSVSSAKGAGSYEQYF. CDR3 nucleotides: TGCAGCGTTTCAAGCGCCAAAGGCGCGGGCTCCTACGAGCAGTACTTC.

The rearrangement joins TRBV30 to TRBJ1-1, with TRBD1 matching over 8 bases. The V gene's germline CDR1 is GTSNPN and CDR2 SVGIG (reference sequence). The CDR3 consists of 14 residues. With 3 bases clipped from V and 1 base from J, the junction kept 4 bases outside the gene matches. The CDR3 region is CAWRPDRANTEAFF. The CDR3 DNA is TGTGCCTGGAGGCCGGACAGGGCGAACACTGAAGCTTTCTTT.

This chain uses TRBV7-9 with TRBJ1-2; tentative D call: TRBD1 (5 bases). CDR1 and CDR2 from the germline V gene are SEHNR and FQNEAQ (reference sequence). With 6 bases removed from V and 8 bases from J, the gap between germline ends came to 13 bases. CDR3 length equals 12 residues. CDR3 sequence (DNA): TGTGCCAGCAGGCGGAGAGGGGTAGGCTACACCTTC. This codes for CASRRRGVGYTF.

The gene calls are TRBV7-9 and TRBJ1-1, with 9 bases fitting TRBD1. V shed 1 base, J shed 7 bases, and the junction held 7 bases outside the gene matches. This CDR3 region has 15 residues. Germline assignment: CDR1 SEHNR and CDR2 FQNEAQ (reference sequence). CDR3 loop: CASSLGTGASGEAFF. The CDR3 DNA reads TGTGCCAGCAGCTTAGGGACAGGGGCGTCCGGTGAAGCTTTCTTT. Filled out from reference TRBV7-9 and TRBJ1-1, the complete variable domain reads DTGVSQNPRHKITKRGQNVTFRCDPISEHNRLYWYRQTLGQGPEFLTYFQNEAQLEKSRLLSDRFSAERPKGSFSTLEIQRTEQGDSAMYLCASSLGTGASGEAFFGQGTRLTVV.

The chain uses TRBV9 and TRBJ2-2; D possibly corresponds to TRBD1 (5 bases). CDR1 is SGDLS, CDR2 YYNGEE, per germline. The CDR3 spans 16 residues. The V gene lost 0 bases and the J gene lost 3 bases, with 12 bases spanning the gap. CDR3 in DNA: TGTGCCAGCAGCGTAGTGAGCCAGGGATACACCGGGGAGCTGTTTTTT. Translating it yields CASSVVSQGYTGELFF.

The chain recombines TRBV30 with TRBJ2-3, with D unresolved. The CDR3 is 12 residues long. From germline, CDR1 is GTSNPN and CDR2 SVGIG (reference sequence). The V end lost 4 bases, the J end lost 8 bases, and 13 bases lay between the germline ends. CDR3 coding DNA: TGTGCCTGGAACTCTTGGGGTGGTACGCAGTATTTT. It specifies CAWNSWGGTQYF.

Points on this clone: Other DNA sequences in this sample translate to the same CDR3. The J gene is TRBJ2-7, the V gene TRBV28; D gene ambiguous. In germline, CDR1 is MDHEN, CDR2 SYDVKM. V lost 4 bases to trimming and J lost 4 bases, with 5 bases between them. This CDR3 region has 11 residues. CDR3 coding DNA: TGTGCCAGCAGTTCATCATACGAGCAGTACTTC. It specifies CASSSSYEQYF.

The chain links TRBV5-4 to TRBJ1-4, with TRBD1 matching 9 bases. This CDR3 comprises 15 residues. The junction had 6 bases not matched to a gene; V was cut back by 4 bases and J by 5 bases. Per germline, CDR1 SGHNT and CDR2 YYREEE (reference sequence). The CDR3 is CASSPGTGQNEKLFF. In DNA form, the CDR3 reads TGTGCCAGCAGCCCCGGGACAGGGCAGAATGAAAAACTGTTTTTT.

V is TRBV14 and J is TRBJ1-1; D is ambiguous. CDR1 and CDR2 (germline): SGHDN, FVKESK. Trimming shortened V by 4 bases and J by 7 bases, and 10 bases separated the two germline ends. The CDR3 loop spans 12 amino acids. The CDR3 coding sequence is TGTGCCAGCAGCCCCCATCCAGGTGAAGCTTTCTTT. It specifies CASSPHPGEAFF. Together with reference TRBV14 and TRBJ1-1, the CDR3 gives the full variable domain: EAGVTQFPSHSVIEKGQTVTLRCDPISGHDNLYWYRRVMGKEIKFLLHFVKESKQDESGMPNNRFLAERTGGTYSTLKVQPAELEDSGVYFCASSPHPGEAFFGQGTRLTVV.

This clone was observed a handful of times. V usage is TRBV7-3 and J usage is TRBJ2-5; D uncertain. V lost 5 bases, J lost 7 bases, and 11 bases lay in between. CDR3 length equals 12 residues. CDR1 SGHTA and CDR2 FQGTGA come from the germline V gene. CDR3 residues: CASSPIPGTQYF. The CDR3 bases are TGTGCCAGCAGCCCCATACCCGGGACCCAGTACTTC.

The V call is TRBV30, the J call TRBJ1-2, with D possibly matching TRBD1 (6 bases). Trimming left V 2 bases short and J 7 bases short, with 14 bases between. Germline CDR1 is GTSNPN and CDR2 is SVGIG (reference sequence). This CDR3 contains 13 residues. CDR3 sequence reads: CAWSFSQGRGYTF. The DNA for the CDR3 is TGTGCCTGGAGTTTTTCACAGGGTCGTGGCTACACCTTC.

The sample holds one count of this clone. This CDR3 reads CASSQELYHGYTF. The CDR3 DNA reads as TGTGCCAGCAGCCAAGAACTATACCATGGCTACACCTTC. The chain employs TRBV3-1 (or the pseudogene TRBV3-2) and TRBJ1-2; D unclear. V lost 0 bases to trimming and J lost 6 bases, with 8 bases between them. CDR1 LGHDT and CDR2 YNNKEL come from the germline V gene (reference sequence). There are 13 residues in the CDR3.

In nucleotides, the CDR3 is TGCGCCAGCAGCCAATTCCAGCGGGGAGCGGTAAGGGGGGAGCTGTTTTTT. Its protein product is CASSQFQRGAVRGELFF. J is TRBJ2-2 and V is TRBV4-1; TRBD2 agrees at 7 bases. Germline CDR1 and CDR2: MGHRA and YSYEKL. CDR3 size: 17 residues. With V trimmed by 2 bases and J by 8 bases, 14 bases remained unmatched.

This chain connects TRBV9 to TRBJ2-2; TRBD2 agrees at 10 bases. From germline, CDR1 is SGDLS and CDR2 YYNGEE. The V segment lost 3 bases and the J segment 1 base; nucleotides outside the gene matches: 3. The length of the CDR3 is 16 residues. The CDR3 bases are TGTGCCAGCAGCGGCGGACTAGCGGAGAACACCGGGGAGCTGTTTTTT. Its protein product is CASSGGLAENTGELFF. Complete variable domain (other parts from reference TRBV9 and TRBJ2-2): DSGVTQTPKHLITATGQRVTLRCSPRSGDLSVYWYQQSLDQGLQFLIQYYNGEERAKGNILERFSAQQFPDLHSELNLSSLELGDSALYFCASSGGLAENTGELFFGEGSRLTVL.

CDR3 in amino acids: CASSQWDSGNYGYTF. The CDR3 DNA sequence: TGTGCCAGCAGCCAGTGGGACAGCGGCAACTATGGCTACACCTTC. The chain is built from TRBV3-1 (or the pseudogene TRBV3-2) and TRBJ1-2, with 7 nucleotides matching TRBD1. This CDR3 has 15 residues. V was clipped by 3 bases and J by 2 bases; unmatched bases: 6. Looked up from germline, CDR1 is LGHDT and CDR2 is YNNKEL (reference sequence).